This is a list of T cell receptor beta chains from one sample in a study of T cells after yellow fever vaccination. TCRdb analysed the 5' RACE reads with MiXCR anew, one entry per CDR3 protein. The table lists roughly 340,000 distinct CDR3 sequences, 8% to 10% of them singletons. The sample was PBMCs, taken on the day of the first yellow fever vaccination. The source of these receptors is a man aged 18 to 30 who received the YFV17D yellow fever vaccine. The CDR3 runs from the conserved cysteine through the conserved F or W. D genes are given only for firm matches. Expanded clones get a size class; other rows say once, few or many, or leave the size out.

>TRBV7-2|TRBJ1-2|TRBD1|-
CASSFRTGGFPRYGYTF
TGTGCCAGCAGCTTTAGAACAGGGGGCTTTCCTCGTTATGGCTACACCTTC
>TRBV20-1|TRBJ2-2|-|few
CSAPGRKNTGELFF
TGCAGTGCACCGGGACGGAAGAACACCGGGGAGCTGTTTTTT
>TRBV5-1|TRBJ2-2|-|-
CASSLEVSGELFF
TGCGCCAGCAGCCTGGAGGTGTCCGGGGAGCTGTTTTTT
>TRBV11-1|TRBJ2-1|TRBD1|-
CASSLKGQGAPIGYNEQFF
TGTGCCAGCAGCTTAAAGGGACAGGGGGCACCCATAGGATACAATGAGCAGTTCTTC
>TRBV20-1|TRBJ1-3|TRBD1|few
CSAKTGGWNTIYF
TGCAGTGCTAAGACAGGGGGTTGGAACACCATATATTTT
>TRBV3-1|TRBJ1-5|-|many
CASSPNRDRNQPQHF
TGTGCCAGCAGCCCCAACAGGGACCGCAATCAGCCCCAGCATTTT
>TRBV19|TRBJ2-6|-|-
CASSRDSWAAGANVLTF
TGTGCCAGTAGTAGAGACTCGTGGGCTGCGGGGGCCAACGTCCTGACTTTC
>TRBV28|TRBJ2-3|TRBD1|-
CASSFGTGVSDTQYF
TGTGCCAGCAGTTTTGGGACAGGGGTTTCAGATACGCAGTATTTT
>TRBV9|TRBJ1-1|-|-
CASSVATENTEAFF
TGTGCCAGCAGCGTTGCTACAGAGAACACTGAAGCTTTCTTT
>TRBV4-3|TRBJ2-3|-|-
CASSQDALAGPSDTQYF
TGCGCCAGCAGCCAAGACGCGCTAGCAGGTCCTTCAGATACGCAGTATTTT
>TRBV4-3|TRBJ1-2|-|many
CASSQETGTAYGYTF
TGCGCCAGCAGCCAAGAAACCGGGACTGCCTATGGCTACACCTTC
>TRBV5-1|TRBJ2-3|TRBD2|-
CASSLAPRASGGDTQYF
TGCGCCAGCAGCTTGGCACCGCGGGCTAGCGGGGGAGATACGCAGTATTTT
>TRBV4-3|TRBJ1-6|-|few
CASSQEWGGNSPLHF
TGCGCCAGCAGCCAAGAGTGGGGGGGTAATTCACCCCTCCACTTT
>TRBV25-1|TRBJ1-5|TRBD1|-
CASSRGGTGEQPQHF
TGTGCCAGCAGCCGCGGGGGAACAGGGGAACAGCCCCAGCATTTT
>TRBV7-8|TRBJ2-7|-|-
CASSPHDKGWEQYF
TGTGCCAGCAGCCCCCACGATAAGGGATGGGAGCAGTACTTC
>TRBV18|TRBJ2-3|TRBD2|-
CASSPYTSGTDTQYF
TGTGCCAGCTCACCATATACTAGCGGCACAGATACGCAGTATTTT
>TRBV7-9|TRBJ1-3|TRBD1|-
CASSYGQANTIYF
TGTGCCAGCAGCTATGGACAGGCCAACACCATATATTTT
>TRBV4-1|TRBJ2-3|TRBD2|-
CASSLLAGVTDTQYF
TGCGCCAGCAGCCTGCTAGCGGGGGTCACAGATACGCAGTATTTT
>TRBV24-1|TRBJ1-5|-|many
CATSDGSNQPQHF
TGTGCCACCAGTGACGGTAGCAATCAGCCCCAGCATTTT
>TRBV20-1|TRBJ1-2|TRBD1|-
CSAITQGNYGYTF
TGCAGTGCCATTACACAGGGGAACTATGGCTACACCTTC
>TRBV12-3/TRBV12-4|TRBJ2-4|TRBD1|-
CASSRQGYIQYF
TGTGCCAGCAGCCGACAGGGGTACATTCAGTACTTC
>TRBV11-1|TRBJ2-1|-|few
CASTSLRDNEQFF
TGTGCCAGCACCTCTCTAAGAGACAATGAGCAGTTCTTC
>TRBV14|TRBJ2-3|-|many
CASSTDYPGTDTQYF
TGTGCCAGCAGCACGGACTACCCTGGCACAGATACGCAGTATTTT
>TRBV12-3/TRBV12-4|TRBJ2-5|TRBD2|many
CASSFPRGDETQYF
TGTGCCAGCAGTTTCCCGCGGGGGGACGAGACCCAGTACTTC
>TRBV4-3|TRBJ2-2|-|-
CASSQEVVGAANTGELFF
TGCGCCAGCAGCCAAGAAGTAGTTGGCGCCGCGAACACCGGGGAGCTGTTTTTT
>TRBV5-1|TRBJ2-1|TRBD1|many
CASSLPGGHEQFF
TGCGCCAGCAGCTTGCCAGGGGGCCATGAGCAGTTCTTC
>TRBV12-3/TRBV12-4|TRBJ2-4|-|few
CASSLWDLRGNIQYF
TGTGCCAGCAGTTTATGGGACCTAAGGGGAAACATTCAGTACTTC
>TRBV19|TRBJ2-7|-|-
CASSMAPDGTYEQYF
TGTGCCAGTAGTATGGCCCCGGACGGCACCTACGAGCAGTACTTC
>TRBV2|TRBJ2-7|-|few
CASSDRRGFAYEQYF
TGTGCCAGCAGTGATCGAAGGGGGTTCGCCTACGAGCAGTACTTC
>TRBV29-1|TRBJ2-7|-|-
CSAKDEGYEQYF
TGCAGCGCCAAGGACGAAGGCTACGAGCAGTACTTC
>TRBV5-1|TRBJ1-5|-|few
CASSKTGREGQPQHF
TGCGCCAGCAGCAAAACAGGGAGGGAGGGTCAGCCCCAGCATTTT
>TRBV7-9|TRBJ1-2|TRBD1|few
CASSPPKTGWDYGYTF
TGTGCCAGCAGCCCTCCTAAGACAGGGTGGGACTATGGCTACACCTTC
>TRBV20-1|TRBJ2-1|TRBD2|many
CSARDPLAGVNNEQFF
TGCAGTGCTAGAGACCCGCTAGCGGGGGTCAACAATGAGCAGTTCTTC
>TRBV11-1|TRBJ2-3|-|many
CASSSWADHTDTQYF
TGTGCCAGCAGCTCATGGGCGGACCACACAGATACGCAGTATTTT
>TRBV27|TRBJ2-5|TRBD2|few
CASSFGGGFQETQYF
TGTGCCAGCAGTTTCGGGGGGGGTTTCCAAGAGACCCAGTACTTC
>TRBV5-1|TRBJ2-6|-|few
CASSLDVGPRGANVLTF
TGCGCCAGCAGCTTGGATGTGGGTCCTAGGGGGGCCAACGTCCTGACTTTC
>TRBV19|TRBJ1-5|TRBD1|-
CASSMLVSGGYQPQHF
TGTGCCAGTAGTATGTTGGTGTCAGGGGGGTATCAGCCCCAGCATTTT
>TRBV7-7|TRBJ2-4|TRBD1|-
CASSLGSQGVPNIQYF
TGTGCTAGCAGCTTAGGTAGTCAGGGGGTTCCTAACATTCAGTACTTC
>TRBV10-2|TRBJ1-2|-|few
CASSEGPPPYGYTF
TGCGCCAGCAGTGAGGGGCCACCCCCTTATGGCTACACCTTC
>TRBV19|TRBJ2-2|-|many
CASRAVQGIGELFF
TGTGCCAGTAGAGCCGTCCAGGGGATCGGGGAGCTGTTTTTT
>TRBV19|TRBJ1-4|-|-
CASRKNSGELNEKLFF
TGTGCCAGTAGGAAGAACTCCGGGGAACTTAATGAAAAACTGTTTTTT
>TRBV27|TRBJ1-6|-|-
CASGYRVNSPLHF
TGTGCCAGCGGTTACAGGGTGAATTCACCCCTCCACTTT
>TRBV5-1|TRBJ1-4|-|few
CASSLMGWTNEKLFF
TGCGCCAGCAGCCTGATGGGTTGGACTAATGAAAAACTGTTTTTT
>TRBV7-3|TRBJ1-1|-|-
CASSLLRGSGAFF
TGTGCCAGCAGCCTGCTTAGGGGGTCAGGAGCTTTCTTT
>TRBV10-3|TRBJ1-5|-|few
CAISAREGNQPQHF
TGTGCCATCAGTGCTAGGGAGGGCAATCAGCCCCAGCATTTT
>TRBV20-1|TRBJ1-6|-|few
CSARIGVVMNSPLHF
TGCAGTGCTAGAATAGGGGTAGTAATGAATTCACCCCTCCACTTT
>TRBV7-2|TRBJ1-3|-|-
CASSRNQRGNTIYF
TGTGCCAGCAGCCGAAACCAGAGAGGAAACACCATATATTTT